The T cell receptor (beta chain) under discussion was sequenced for a study of blood T cells in healthy people across ages. V gave up 8 bases and J gave up 6 bases, with 22 bases separating them. The CDR3 length is 15 residues. CDR1 is MNHEY, CDR2 SVGAGI, per germline. The second PCR ran about 6 to 11 cycles with a sample-barcoded 5' primer and J-beta primers. In TCRdb, the 5' RACE reads were re-called with MiXCR into one record per CDR3 protein. The sample shows roughly 1,100,000 distinct CDR3 sequences, under 30% of them seen only once. These data also formed part of another study, on T cells of mothers and their children.

Sequences were obtained from blood. The chain joins TRBV6-5 to TRBJ1-2; D unresolved. This TCR derives from a girl aged 2 to 10 in good health. The CDR3 here is CASPVGPPIIHGYTF. The CDR3 region has the DNA TGTGCCAGCCCGGTGGGTCCACCTATAATACATGGCTACACCTTC.